This entry concerns a single TCR beta chain. Its binding antigen is unknown. No base-level quality is on record; no much larger clone is a single base apart. The data stem from a study of blood T cell repertoires in COVID-19 (dated by TCRdb to the early 2020s). A note on the overall study: Samples from collaborators originated in the United States, Italy and Spain and spanned both the acute and convalescent phases of COVID-19. Deeply sampled blood TCRbeta repertoires from subjects exposed to, actively infected with, or recovered from COVID-19 were included in the dataset. A freely available public database, intended as a resource for researchers studying the immune response to SARS-CoV-2, is where the repertoires were released. Nearly every sample came with metadata listing a de-identified subject ID, COVID-19 status, age in years and sex. Samples came from the ongoing ImmuneRACE study (first 160 participants) plus 1,254 subjects from 6 global collaborators. Where HLA class I and class II types were available, the types were taken from metadata supplied by the sample provider, not from assay-based typing. The material from the prospective study consisted of cDNA or gDNA derived from T cells, B-cell-depleted T cells, or PBMCs.

Whole blood was collected in K2EDTA tubes by collaborating institutions according to the institutions' own protocols. For TCRbeta analysis, collaborator samples were shipped as frozen whole blood, as isolated PBMCs, or as DNA extracted from either sample type. The immunoSEQ Assay, a bias-controlled multiplex PCR, was used to amplify TCRbeta CDR3 regions from genomic DNA. The published analysis was carried out like this. The number of nucleated cells in each sample was estimated from the amplification of reference gene primers within the assay. To quantify the absolute abundance of each unique TCRbeta CDR3 rearrangement, sequence reads were collapsed and filtered. For each sample, productive Simpson clonality was calculated as the square root of Simpson's diversity index over productive rearrangements. Here the immuneACCESS table is served through TCRdb, limited to in-frame sequences with V and J called. Missing clones are a known gap in these copies; in checked studies unresolved V genes cover under half, and the rest lacks a known reason. V and J calls and clone size are given by that table; D and trimming were obtained from the DNA. In all, the sample holds about 73,000 clones, and 70% to 85% of those were seen once. The leading ten clones occupy approximately 1.9% of the sample.

What the authors observed across the whole study: Clinical and demographic metadata were provided uncurated, with the amount varying by source and participant.

The origin of this receptor is a woman aged 60-75 years with acute or convalescent COVID-19. Sequenced input: peripheral blood.

The CDR3 region has the sequence CASSLTSMGGNTEAFF. The DNA reads as follows: TGTGCCAGCAGCTTGACGAGTATGGGGGGTAACACTGAAGCTTTCTTT. This receptor chain uses TRBV5-6 and TRBJ1-1; a tentative D call is TRBD1 (5 bases match). V is cut by 1 base and J by 2 bases, and the space between the germline ends is 15 bases. CDR1 and CDR2 (SGHDT, YYEEEE) derive from the germline V gene. The CDR3 goes from the cysteine to the phenylalanine over 16 residues. Only the CDR3 portion is preserved as DNA: 48 bases, with reading frame beginning at the first base.